Below, 29 T cell receptor beta chains from the same sample are listed, as sequenced in a study of blood T cells in healthy people across ages. The second PCR ran about 6 to 11 cycles with a sample-barcoded 5' primer and J-beta primers. Each CDR3 protein gets one entry after TCRdb re-called the 5' RACE reads with MiXCR. The profile shows roughly 550,000 distinct CDR3 sequences, 24% of them singletons. The data also belong to a second study, concerning T cells of mothers and their children.

Sequenced sample: blood. These receptors were taken from a boy between 10 and 17 years old in good health.

V is TRBV20-1 and J is TRBJ2-5; 10 positions agree with TRBD1. Unmatched junction bases numbered 7, after V lost 6 bases and J lost 6 bases. CDR1 is DFQATT and CDR2 is SNEGSKA in the germline V gene (reference sequence). CDR3 length: 13 residues. The CDR3 coding sequence is TGCAGTGCCCCACGGACAGGGGGGAAGACCCAGTACTTC. Its translation: CSAPRTGGKTQYF.

The J gene is TRBJ2-1, the V gene TRBV9, with D perhaps TRBD2 (6 bases). The V gene's germline CDR1 is SGDLS and CDR2 YYNGEE. CDR3 length: 16 residues. Trimming stripped 0 bases from V and 4 bases from J, with 14 bases between. In DNA, the CDR3 is TGTGCCAGCAGCGTAGAACCCCGGGAGTTATACAATGAGCAGTTCTTC. Residues: CASSVEPRELYNEQFF.

The table lists this clonotype with a few counts. This rearrangement joins TRBV5-6 to TRBJ2-1; D is ambiguous. Germline values: CDR1 SGHDT, CDR2 YYEEEE. V shed 1 base and J shed 0 bases, with 11 bases lying between them. This CDR3 region has 16 residues. The CDR3 sequence: CASSLYPESSYNEQFF. The CDR3 bases are TGTGCCAGCAGCTTGTACCCGGAGAGCTCCTACAATGAGCAGTTCTTC.

This clonotype was counted between two and nine times. V and J are TRBV29-1 and TRBJ1-1; D may be TRBD1 (5 bases). This CDR3 spans 14 amino acids. Per the germline V gene, CDR1 is SQVTM and CDR2 is ANQGSEA. The V and J ends lost 5 bases and 0 bases respectively, with 13 bases between them. CDR3 nucleotides: TGCAGCGTTTTCCCGGACACCTTGAACACTGAAGCTTTCTTT. It specifies CSVFPDTLNTEAFF.

This clonotype was found a few times. The chain uses TRBV28 and TRBJ1-3; D is undetermined. Germline-derived CDR1 and CDR2 are MDHEN and SYDVKM. This CDR3 has 13 residues. The V gene lost 5 bases and the J gene lost 0 bases, with 5 bases spanning the gap. CDR3 amino acids: CASSEGSGNTIYF. DNA of the CDR3: TGTGCCAGCAGTGAGGGCTCTGGAAACACCATATATTTT. Combining the CDR3 with reference TRBV28 and TRBJ1-3 gives the whole variable domain DVKVTQSSRYLVKRTGEKVFLECVQDMDHENMFWYRQDPGLGLRLIYFSYDVKMKEKGDIPEGYSVSREKKERFSLILESASTNQTSMYLCASSEGSGNTIYFGEGSWLTVV.

This clonotype was found a few times. CDR3 DNA: TGTGCCAGCAGCTTCCGGCTTAGTCGCGACAATGAGCAGTTCTTC. Protein sequence: CASSFRLSRDNEQFF. The V call is TRBV7-9, the J call TRBJ2-1; D call uncertain. Germline-derived CDR1 and CDR2 are SEHNR and FQNEAQ (reference sequence). The CDR3 has 15 residues. V lost 3 bases to trimming and J lost 5 bases, with 14 bases between them.

The chain has TRBV21-1 and TRBJ2-3; the table's D call, TRBD1, has no DNA check behind it. TRBV21-1 is reported as a pseudogene. The CDR3 loop spans 14 amino acids. The CDR3 is CASRERRVADTQYF. The CDR3 nucleotides read TGTGCCAGCAGAGAACGCAGGGTTGCAGATACGCAGTATTTT.

V is TRBV7-8 and J is TRBJ2-3; 9 bases agree with TRBD2. Germline V gene sequence: CDR1 SGHVS, CDR2 FQNEAQ. The CDR3 is 16 residues long. V dropped 2 bases and J dropped 1; count of bases not matched to a gene: 4. The CDR3 here is CASSLSSGGRTDTQYF. In nucleotides, the CDR3 is TGTGCCAGCAGCTTATCCAGCGGGGGGCGCACAGATACGCAGTATTTT.

This clonotype turned up a few times. The genes are TRBV5-1 and TRBJ2-1, with D unclear. Trimming removed 2 bases at V and 2 bases at J, with 8 bases between. The V gene's germline CDR1 is SGHRS and CDR2 YFSETQ. The CDR3 is 14 residues long. The CDR3 here is CASSFPGPYNEQFF. CDR3 nucleotide sequence: TGCGCCAGCAGCTTCCCCGGGCCCTACAATGAGCAGTTCTTC.

V gene TRBV15 combines with J gene TRBJ2-5; 7 bases agree with TRBD1. The J call may be mistaken, given a closer DNA end match to TRBJ2-7. Germline assignment: CDR1 LNHNV and CDR2 YYDKDF (reference sequence). The CDR3 spans 15 residues. CDR3 loop: CATSRTQGTAYEQYF. The CDR3 bases are TGTGCCACCAGCAGAACACAGGGGACCGCCTACGAGCAGTACTTC.

The sample holds many counts of this clonotype. The chain joins TRBV7-2 to TRBJ2-2; 8 bases are shared with TRBD1. The CDR3 contains 17 residues. Losses at the gene ends were 1 base for V and 6 bases for J; bases not matched to a gene: 10. Germline-derived CDR1 and CDR2 are SGHTA and FQGNSA. The CDR3 DNA sequence: TGTGCCAGCAGCTTAGGACAGGGGATGCGGTTCCCCGGGGAGCTGTTTTTT. It specifies CASSLGQGMRFPGELFF.

CDR3: CASSLSAGVRDEQYF. The CDR3 nucleotides read TGCGCCAGCAGCTTGAGTGCGGGGGTTCGCGACGAGCAGTACTTC. J is TRBJ2-7 and V is TRBV5-1; 7 bases fit TRBD2. Germline V gives CDR1 SGHRS, CDR2 YFSETQ. The CDR3 consists of 15 residues. J was trimmed by 5 bases and V by 1 base; bases with no gene match: 9.

The DNA for the CDR3 is TGTGCCACCGGATTGAGGAGCACAGATACGCAGTATTTT. Protein sequence: CATGLRSTDTQYF. The chain uses TRBV11-2 and TRBJ2-3; D gene ambiguous. V shed 10 bases and J shed 0 bases, with 11 bases lying between them. CDR3 length equals 13 residues. Germline CDR1 is SGHAT and CDR2 is FQNNGV.

This clonotype was detected a few times. The chain couples TRBV4-1 to TRBJ2-3; TRBD2 matches 10 bases. The CDR3 loop spans 17 amino acids. Per the germline V gene, CDR1 is MGHRA and CDR2 is YSYEKL. J gave up 0 bases and V 4 bases, and 7 bases lay outside the gene matches. The CDR3 region is CASSPQTSGISTDTQYF. DNA for the CDR3: TGCGCCAGCAGCCCTCAAACTAGCGGGATAAGCACAGATACGCAGTATTTT.

This chain links TRBV11-3 with TRBJ1-2; D is undetermined. The CDR3 covers 14 residues. The V end lost 1 base, the J end lost 3 bases, and 9 bases lay between the germline ends. Germline values: CDR1 SGHNT, CDR2 YENEEA. CDR3 residues: CASSLGRRYYGYTF. DNA of the CDR3: TGTGCCAGCAGCTTAGGTCGACGGTACTATGGCTACACCTTC.

As regards this clonotype: Given a much more abundant clone one base away, this may be a read error. J is TRBJ2-7 and V is TRBV21-1. TRBV21-1 has pseudogene status. CDR3 length equals 14 residues. The CDR3 loop reads CASSNSAAFGEQYF. CDR3 nucleotide sequence: TGTGCCAGCAGCAATTCCGCGGCCTTCGGGGAGCAGTACTTC.

This rearrangement joins TRBV11-2 to TRBJ2-1; 14 nucleotides line up with TRBD2. V was clipped by 5 bases and J by 8 bases; unmatched bases: 11. From germline, CDR1 is SGHAT and CDR2 FQNNGV. The CDR3 sequence is 17 residues long. Written as DNA, the CDR3 is TGTGCCAGCAGCGTACTGACTAGCGGGAGGGCCTTGGATGAGCAGTTCTTC. It is translated as CASSVLTSGRALDEQFF. The complete variable domain, with remaining parts taken from reference TRBV11-2 and TRBJ2-1, reads EAGVAQSPRYKIIEKRQSVAFWCNPISGHATLYWYQQILGQGPKLLIQFQNNGVVDDSQLPKDRFSAERLKGVDSTLKIQPAKLEDSAVYLCASSVLTSGRALDEQFFGPGTRLTVL.

This sequence joins TRBV20-1 and TRBJ2-5; 8 bases match TRBD1. V shed 6 bases, J shed 11 bases, and the junction held 17 bases outside the gene matches. This CDR3 has 14 residues. Germline V gives CDR1 DFQATT, CDR2 SNEGSKA (reference sequence). CDR3 loop: CSASDRGKGNVQYF. The CDR3 coding sequence is TGCAGTGCCAGTGACAGGGGAAAGGGGAACGTGCAGTACTTC.

The V gene is TRBV20-1, the J gene TRBJ1-4; 8 bases agree with TRBD1. This CDR3 is built from 13 residues. CDR1 DFQATT and CDR2 SNEGSKA come from the germline V gene (reference sequence). V was clipped by 3 bases and J by 10 bases; unmatched bases: 7. The CDR3: CSASSPGTGKLFF. The CDR3 nucleotides read TGCAGTGCTAGTTCACCCGGGACAGGAAAACTGTTTTTT.

This clonotype turned up a few times. Germline and junction disagree at one end, which may indicate a read error. This chain uses TRBV28 with TRBJ2-5; possibly TRBD2 for D (5 bases). The closer fit of TRBJ2-1 to the DNA end suggests the J call may be wrong. Germline V gene data show CDR1 as MDHEN and CDR2 as SYDVKM. The CDR3 length is 14 residues. This CDR3 reads CASSPPGRYNGQFF. The CDR3 DNA reads TGTGCCAGCAGTCCCCCGGGGAGATACAATGGGCAGTTCTTC.

The gene calls are TRBV7-2 and TRBJ1-6; D is uncertain. Trimming shortened V by 8 bases and J by 9 bases, and 14 bases separated the two germline ends. This CDR3 region has 13 residues. The germline gives CDR1 SGHTA, CDR2 FQGNSA. CDR3 in amino acids: CASLSPGGSPLHF. The CDR3 bases are TGTGCCAGCTTATCCCCCGGAGGTTCACCCCTCCACTTT.

Only a few counts were recorded for this clonotype. V is TRBV6-5 and J is TRBJ2-2; no firm D call. V lost 1 base and J lost 5, with 8 bases in between. The germline V gene encodes CDR1 MNHEY and CDR2 SVGAGI. The CDR3 extends over 14 amino acids. In DNA, the CDR3 is TGTGCCAGCAGTTACTTCCAATCGACCGGGGAGCTGTTTTTT. Translation: CASSYFQSTGELFF.

This clonotype was counted only a few times. This chain uses TRBV6-1 with TRBJ2-2; D may be TRBD1 or TRBD2 (5 bases each). Germline V gene sequence: CDR1 MNHNS, CDR2 SASEGT. Trimming stripped 8 bases from V and 10 bases from J, with 20 bases between. The CDR3 loop spans 14 amino acids. CDR3 amino acids: CASRGEAGHVELFF. The CDR3, as DNA: TGTGCCAGCCGAGGGGAAGCAGGGCACGTGGAGCTGTTTTTT.

This clonotype was seen a handful of times. The chain joins TRBV3-1 to TRBJ2-5; 9 bases match TRBD2. Trimming removed 1 base from V and 0 bases from J; junction bases left unmatched: 6. There are 17 residues in the CDR3. The germline gives CDR1 LGHDT, CDR2 YNNKEL (reference sequence). The CDR3: CASSQVRPSGDQETQYF. The DNA of the CDR3 is TGTGCCAGCAGCCAAGTAAGGCCTAGCGGGGACCAAGAGACCCAGTACTTC.

The rearrangement uses TRBV3-1 and TRBJ2-6; D possibly corresponds to TRBD1 (5 bases). This CDR3 has 16 amino acids. Trimming stripped 3 bases from V and 0 bases from J, with 9 bases between. Germline CDR1 and CDR2: LGHDT and YNNKEL (reference sequence). Here the CDR3 reads CASSQAGHSGANVLTF. The CDR3, as DNA: TGTGCCAGCAGCCAGGCAGGGCACTCTGGGGCCAACGTCCTGACTTTC. Looking up the rest from reference TRBV3-1 and TRBJ2-6 gives the full variable domain: DTAVSQTPKYLVTQMGNDKSIKCEQNLGHDTMYWYKQDSKKFLKIMFSYNNKELIINETVPNRFSPKSPDKAHLNLHINSLELGDSAVYFCASSQAGHSGANVLTFGAGSRLTVL.

This clonotype was found a few times. The chain employs TRBV4-1 and TRBJ1-2; 7 nucleotides match TRBD1. The germline CDR1 and CDR2 sequences are MGHRA and YSYEKL. This CDR3 region has 15 residues. J gave up 6 bases and V 4 bases, and 11 bases lay outside the gene matches. CDR3 loop: CASSLNLRDRDGYTF. The CDR3 region has the DNA TGCGCCAGCAGCCTAAACCTCCGGGACAGAGATGGCTACACCTTC.

This clonotype qualifies as medium-sized (0.01 to 0.1%). V is TRBV7-2 and J is TRBJ2-5, with 7 bases that match TRBD1. The trim removed 1 base at V and 4 bases at J, leaving 3 bases unmatched. This CDR3 has 14 amino acids. Germline CDR1 reads SGHTA; CDR2 reads FQGNSA. The CDR3 sequence is CASSLDRGRETQYF. CDR3 bases: TGTGCCAGCAGCTTAGACAGGGGTCGAGAGACCCAGTACTTC.

CDR3 in amino acids: CASSFTSENEQFF. In nucleotides, the CDR3 is TGTGCCAGCAGCTTTACTAGCGAGAATGAGCAGTTCTTC. The V call is TRBV7-9, the J call TRBJ2-1; 7 nucleotides agree with TRBD2. CDR3 length: 13 residues. Per the germline V gene, CDR1 is SEHNR and CDR2 is FQNEAQ (reference sequence). Trimming cost V 3 bases and J 7 bases; bases outside gene matches: 3.

Note on this clonotype: A clone one base away is much larger, so this may be a read error. The chain joins TRBV4-2 to TRBJ2-5, with D maybe TRBD2 (6 bases). The DNA end lines up better with TRBJ2-1; the J call may be wrong. The CDR3 runs to 13 residues. Germline CDR1 reads LGHNA; CDR2 reads YNFKEQ. CDR3 bases: TGTGTCAGCAGCCACGGGGGTTCCAATGAGCAGTTCTTC. It specifies CVSSHGGSNEQFF.